This TCR beta chain came from a study of regulatory T cells in long-lasting Graves disease. The time point denotes: newly diagnosed GD, antithyroid drugs for less than 3 months. Preparation of the TCR library used RNA extracted from PBMCs. Libraries of TCR beta came from iRepertoire HTBI primers plus Arm-PCR of CDR3 regions. TCRdb independently ran MiXCR on the multiplex PCR reads; one entry per CDR3 protein. The sample holds 440,000 or so distinct CDR3 sequences, around 15% seen once. This clonotype was seen many times. Compared with germline, one end of the junction differs, possibly owing to a read error. Per germline, CDR1 SGHRS and CDR2 YFSETQ. CDR3 length: 11 amino acids. These data are also associated with another study on T cells in Graves' hyperthyroidism and ophthalmopathy. That publication notes: It was uncontrolled infection, other autoimmune disease, pregnancy or lactation that excluded patients. It was a median about 6.5 months before onset that the model predicted ophthalmopathy.

The receptor's source is a woman younger than 45 with Graves disease. The sequencing here drew on peripheral blood mononuclear cells (PBMCs), taken at new diagnosis, from a patient treated with antithyroid drugs. The chain recombines TRBV5-1 with TRBJ2-3; D remains ambiguous. CDR3 amino acids: CASSYTDTQYF. The CDR3 bases are TGTGCCAGCAGCTACACAGATACGCAGTATTTT.